Described below is a single TCR beta chain sequence and its context. This sample's time point: pre-treatment baseline. Response was assessed by RECIST 1.1 at 12 weeks, except a couple of rapid progressors. Patients with prior systemic cancer treatment, concomitant immunosuppressants, or other active malignancies were excluded. The entry originates in a study of blood T cell dynamics during melanoma immunotherapy. Each bulk PBMC sample had roughly 400 ng DNA loaded. TCRdb keeps only in-frame clones here, not all; method: immunoSEQ multiplex PCR. The table has several thousand clones, 80% to 85% seen once. CDR3 length equals 11 residues. From germline, CDR1 is ENHRY and CDR2 SYGVKD. Trimming removed 7 bases from V and 0 bases from J, with 3 bases in between.

The chain links TRBV10-3 to TRBJ1-1; D is unresolved. The TCR comes from a human donor with melanoma. Sequenced here: blood, sampled from a patient treated with checkpoint blockade. DNA of the CDR3: TGTGCCATCAAAATGAACACTGAAGCTTTCTTT. Amino acids: CAIKMNTEAFF.